This passage covers 13 T cell receptor beta chains from one sample sequenced in a study of regulatory T cells in long-lasting Graves disease. To make TCR beta libraries, researchers used iRepertoire HTBI primers and Arm-PCR of CDR3 regions. TCRdb re-analysed the multiplex PCR reads in MiXCR, keeping a single row per CDR3 protein. Of 650,000 to 700,000 distinct CDR3 sequences in the sample, 30% were seen once. This sample's time point: persistent/refractory GD, antithyroid drugs over 5 years with positive TRAb. PBMC RNA was the source of the TCR library. The material sequenced was peripheral blood mononuclear cells (PBMCs), taken when the disease was refractory, from a patient treated with antithyroid drugs. The receptors stem from a female donor with Graves disease.

The CDR3 region is CASNWGSGYNEQFF. The CDR3 DNA follows: TGTGCCAGTAATTGGGGTAGCGGCTACAATGAGCAGTTCTTC. This rearrangement joins TRBV19 to TRBJ2-1; D may be TRBD2 (6 bases). The ends were cut back, 7 bases at V and 3 bases at J, with 13 bases in the middle. The germline V gene has CDR1 LNHDA and CDR2 SQIVND (reference sequence). The CDR3 runs to 14 residues.

This clonotype was seen at least ten times. The genes are TRBV20-1 and TRBJ1-2; perhaps TRBD1 as D (6 bases). Germline-derived CDR1 and CDR2 are DFQATT and SNEGSKA (reference sequence). The length of the CDR3 is 15 residues. Deletions cut 0 bases from V and 6 bases from J, with 17 bases between. DNA of the CDR3: TGCAGTGCTAGAGATCTGATTATGGCAGGGGATGGCTACACCTTC. Translating it yields CSARDLIMAGDGYTF.

The CDR3 DNA is TGTGCCAGCAGGCCCGGGGGACAGAAACAAAACTATGGCTACACCTTC. This gives the protein CASRPGGQKQNYGYTF. The rearrangement uses TRBV11-2 and TRBJ1-2, with 7 bases that match TRBD1. Germline CDR1 reads SGHAT; CDR2 reads FQNNGV. The CDR3 extends over 16 amino acids. V dropped 6 bases and J dropped 2; count of bases not matched to a gene: 12.

This clonotype appeared a few times. The chain is built from TRBV19 and TRBJ1-2, with D uncertain. CDR3 length equals 14 residues. Trimming pared 2 bases from V and 3 bases from J, leaving 10 bases between. Germline V gene lookup returns CDR1 LNHDA and CDR2 SQIVND (reference sequence). This CDR3 reads CASSIRGSDYGYTF. CDR3 DNA: TGTGCCAGTAGTATACGCGGGTCGGACTATGGCTACACCTTC.

In the case of this clonotype: A much larger clone lies one base from this, so it may be a read error. The chain uses TRBV12-3 or TRBV12-4 and TRBJ1-2; D is uncertain. CDR3 length equals 11 residues. CDR3 sequence reads: CAGSFHYGYTF. CDR3 sequence (DNA): TGTGCCGGCAGTTTCCACTATGGCTACACCTTC.

This clonotype was observed a few times. V and J are TRBV5-6 and TRBJ1-2, with 12 bases that match TRBD1. There are 14 residues in the CDR3. Germline V gene data show CDR1 as SGHDT and CDR2 as YYEEEE. Trimming took 0 bases from V and 6 from J; bases not matched to a gene: 0. CDR3 coding DNA: TGTGCCAGCAGCTTGGGGGACAGGGGGCATGGCTACACCTTC. Its translation: CASSLGDRGHGYTF. Full variable domain (missing parts from reference TRBV5-6 and TRBJ1-2): DAGVTQSPTHLIKTRGQQVTLRCSPKSGHDTVSWYQQALGQGPQFIFQYYEEEERQRGNFPDRFSGHQFPNYSSELNVNALLLGDSALYLCASSLGDRGHGYTFGSGTRLTVV.

This clonotype has only a few counts. This sequence joins TRBV18 and TRBJ2-7; 11 bases fit TRBD1. Germline values: CDR1 KGHSH, CDR2 LQKENI. The CDR3 spans 13 residues. J gave up 5 bases and V 4 bases, and 1 base lay outside the gene matches. CDR3 nucleotides: TGTGCCAGCTCACGGGACAGGGGGAACGAGCAGTACTTC. This encodes CASSRDRGNEQYF. The variable domain in full, with the rest retrieved from reference TRBV18 and TRBJ2-7, is NAGVMQNPRHLVRRRGQEARLRCSPMKGHSHVYWYRQLPEEGLKFMVYLQKENIIDESGMPKERFSAEFPKEGPSILRIQQVVRGDSAAYFCASSRDRGNEQYFGPGTRLTVT.

This clonotype has a handful of counts. The J gene is TRBJ2-5, the V gene TRBV7-9; 13 bases match TRBD2. Germline V gene data show CDR1 as SEHNR and CDR2 as FQNEAQ (reference sequence). This CDR3 is 15 amino acids long. With V trimmed by 10 bases and J by 2 bases, 7 bases remained unmatched. The CDR3 loop is CATSGTSGEQETQYF. As DNA, the CDR3 is TGTGCCACCTCAGGGACTAGCGGGGAACAAGAGACCCAGTACTTC.

This clonotype was seen ten or more times. The chain's CDR3 is CASSYSRRSANYGYTF. The CDR3 DNA sequence: TGTGCCAGCAGTTACTCTCGGCGGTCAGCTAACTATGGCTACACCTTC. J is TRBJ1-2 and V is TRBV6-5; D is ambiguous. CDR3 length equals 16 residues. Germline CDR1 reads MNHEY; CDR2 reads SVGAGI. V gave up 0 bases and J gave up 0 bases, with 11 bases separating them.

The chain combines TRBV11-2 with TRBJ2-1; perhaps TRBD1 as D (5 bases). Germline-derived CDR1 and CDR2 are SGHAT and FQNNGV. V dropped 5 bases and J dropped 2 bases, with 13 bases sitting between them. The CDR3 spans 15 residues. The CDR3 DNA reads as TGTGCCAGCAGCCCCGGACACACTCCCTACAATGAGCAGTTCTTC. It translates to CASSPGHTPYNEQFF.

The chain uses TRBV7-9 and TRBJ2-5; the match to TRBD2 covers 9 bases. V shed 9 bases, J shed 0 bases, and the junction held 2 bases outside the gene matches. This CDR3 spans 13 amino acids. Germline V gives CDR1 SEHNR, CDR2 FQNEAQ (reference sequence). In DNA, the CDR3 is TGTGCCAGAAGCGGGAGGAACCAAGAGACCCAGTACTTC. It translates to CARSGRNQETQYF.

This clonotype was detected once. V usage is TRBV20-1 and J usage is TRBJ2-1, with 11 bases matching TRBD2. The CDR3 sequence is 14 residues long. J was trimmed by 2 bases and V by 6 bases; bases with no gene match: 3. Germline V lookup: CDR1 DFQATT, CDR2 SNEGSKA (reference sequence). CDR3 region: CSATLAGAYNEQFF. CDR3 in DNA: TGCAGTGCCACACTAGCGGGGGCCTACAATGAGCAGTTCTTC.

J is TRBJ1-5 and V is TRBV5-1; 8 bases agree with TRBD1. After removal of 4 bases from V and 1 base from J, the junction contained 4 bases not matched to a gene. Germline V CDR1 and CDR2: SGHRS, YFSETQ. This CDR3 spans 15 amino acids. The CDR3 reads CASSPTGVSNQPQHF. For the CDR3, the DNA is TGCGCCAGCAGCCCGACAGGGGTAAGCAATCAGCCCCAGCATTTT.